This TCR beta chain was profiled in a study of cytomegalovirus exposure and HLA in healthy donors. Looking at the study overall: Of around 400 genotyped donors, about 81% grouped in the Caucasian-associated ancestry cluster.

Points on this clone: Its specificity is not known.

13 Jbeta primers and 60 Vbeta primers were used for the PCR. Clones were sequenced by immunoSEQ multiplex PCR, and TCRdb holds only the in-frame ones, with some missing. The table has under 110,000 clones, 65% to 75% seen once. CDR3 length: 14 amino acids. V trimming: 4 bases; J trimming: 4 bases; junction bases outside the gene matches: 3. CDR1 is WSHSY and CDR2 is SAAADI in the germline V gene. Overall study findings and caveats: In vitro confirmation showed a few CMV-associated chains to be CMV antigen specific. Among TCR beta chains, those listed as cytomegalovirus-associated numbered some 170. When analyzed later, a missense DCLRE1C variant was found to be linked to TCR beta V- and J-gene trimming.

The chain employs TRBV10-2 and TRBJ2-2; TRBD1 matches at 7 bases. The source is a female donor in good health and CMV-seronegative. The sequencing input was PBMCs. This chain's CDR3 is CASSAAGGTGELFF. The DNA of the CDR3 is TGCGCCAGCAGTGCGGCAGGGGGCACCGGGGAGCTGTTTTTT.